These 21 T cell receptor beta chains were sequenced from one sample in a study of T cells after yellow fever vaccination (dated by TCRdb to between 2018 and 2020). What the treatment or condition label conveys for this sample: live attenuated yellow fever vaccine strain. Libraries were built with 5' RACE. The run used an Illumina HiSeq 2500. The public sequencing data were trimmed at Q25 with fastp and processed into clonotypes with MiXCR by TCRdb, which kept only in-frame beta chains. Each record represents a unique CDR3 protein, reported with the most common genes and DNA among its rows. This sample is represented by under 50,000 distinct CDR3 sequences; 5% to 8% of them were singletons. The ten biggest clones cover about 10% of the sample. The specimen was PBMCs, either bulk or a sorted T-cell subset (CD4+, CD8+, memory, or dextramer-sorted; not recorded which), collected 45 days after the yellow fever booster vaccination. Receptors originate from a man between 25 and 39 years old who received the YFV17D yellow fever vaccine.

This chain uses TRBV6-5 with TRBJ2-7; 9 bases are shared with TRBD1. Germline CDR1 MNHEY, CDR2 SVGAGI. J lost 5 bases, V lost 2 bases, and 1 base had no gene match. This CDR3 has 13 amino acids. The CDR3 DNA reads as TGTGCCAGCAGTTACCGGACAGGGGACGAGCAGTACTTC. Its protein product is CASSYRTGDEQYF.

This chain joins TRBV6-5 and TRBJ1-1; 7 positions match TRBD1. Losses at the gene ends were 0 bases for V and 6 bases for J; bases not matched to a gene: 7. The CDR3 is 15 amino acids. Germline V gives CDR1 MNHEY, CDR2 SVGAGI. The chain's CDR3 is CASSYSGRGEPEAFF. CDR3 bases: TGTGCCAGCAGTTACTCAGGCAGGGGGGAACCTGAAGCTTTCTTT.

The chain combines TRBV27 with TRBJ2-1, with 11 bases aligning to TRBD2. The CDR3 spans 15 residues. J lost 6 bases, V lost 6 bases, and 7 bases had no gene match. Germline CDR1 and CDR2: MNHEY and SMNVEV (reference sequence). The CDR3 DNA follows: TGTGCCAGCAGGCTCGGGACTAGCGGACCCAATGAGCAGTTCTTC. Residues: CASRLGTSGPNEQFF.

This clonotype was seen a handful of times. CDR3 protein: CASSQIGDYGYTF. CDR3 sequence (DNA): TGTGCCAGCAGCCAAATCGGGGACTATGGCTACACCTTC. The gene calls are TRBV4-2 and TRBJ1-2, with D unresolved. This CDR3 is 13 amino acids long. Germline assignment: CDR1 LGHNA and CDR2 YNFKEQ. Deletions cut 2 bases from V and 3 bases from J, with 7 bases between.

This clonotype occurred a few times. V is TRBV5-6 and J is TRBJ1-4; unclear D gene. The CDR3 is made up of 13 amino acids. The germline V gene has CDR1 SGHDT and CDR2 YYEEEE. V lost 0 bases and J 5 bases, leaving 5 bases between the germline ends. The CDR3 sequence: CASSLDRNEKLFF. In DNA form, the CDR3 reads TGTGCCAGCAGCTTGGACAGAAATGAAAAACTGTTTTTT.

In its sample, this clonotype was seen many times. The rearrangement links TRBV5-4 to TRBJ2-5, with TRBD2 identical over 14 bases. V lost 4 bases and J lost 4; bases outside the gene matches: 6. This CDR3 is built from 16 residues. Germline-derived CDR1 and CDR2 are SGHNT and YYREEE (reference sequence). As DNA, the CDR3 is TGTGCCAGCAGCACTGGACTAGCGGGAGGTGGAGAGACCCAGTACTTC. As protein: CASSTGLAGGGETQYF.

This clonotype was recorded a few times. The chain has TRBV21-1 and TRBJ2-3; the D segment call TRBD2 is taken from the table without a DNA check. TRBV21-1 is listed as a pseudogene. The length of the CDR3 is 16 residues. The CDR3 protein is CASRSGLAGFIDTQYF. The CDR3 nucleotides read TGTGCCAGCAGGTCCGGACTAGCGGGTTTCATAGATACGCAGTATTTT.

This clonotype was detected only a few times. V usage is TRBV4-3 and J usage is TRBJ2-3; possibly TRBD2 for D (6 bases). V was cut by 1 base and J by 6 bases, with 17 bases left in between. The germline CDR1 and CDR2 sequences are LGHNA and YSLEER. There are 16 residues in the CDR3. CDR3 region: CASSQVPAGSLDTQYF. DNA for the CDR3: TGCGCCAGCAGCCAAGTCCCAGCGGGCTCGTTGGATACGCAGTATTTT.

This clonotype was seen many times. The chain joins TRBV20-1 to TRBJ2-5; D gene uncertain. Germline CDR1 is DFQATT and CDR2 is SNEGSKA (reference sequence). There are 16 residues in the CDR3. V lost 1 base to trimming and J lost 7 bases, with 22 bases between them. The CDR3 protein is CSARAQRGYGSGTQYF. The CDR3 region has the DNA TGCAGTGCTAGAGCCCAGCGAGGATACGGGTCGGGGACCCAGTACTTC.

This clonotype was detected ten times or more. The J gene is TRBJ2-1, the V gene TRBV11-2; possibly TRBD2 for D (6 bases). This CDR3 comprises 14 residues. V lost 1 base, J lost 4 bases, and 8 bases lay in between. Germline V gives CDR1 SGHAT, CDR2 FQNNGV. The chain's CDR3 is CASSLGTTYNEQFF. For the CDR3, the DNA is TGTGCCAGCAGCTTAGGGACTACGTACAATGAGCAGTTCTTC.

Note on this clonotype: A much larger clone lies one base from this, so it may be a read error. The rearrangement links TRBV6-2 or TRBV6-3 to TRBJ2-1; perhaps TRBD2 as D (7 bases). Germline CDR1 MNHEY, CDR2 SVGEGT. The CDR3 sequence is 15 residues long. In DNA, the CDR3 is TGTGCCAGCGCTCTAAGGGGAGGGGGGTACAATAAGCAGTTCTTC. It is translated as CASALRGGGYNKQFF.

This clonotype came up many times. This sequence joins TRBV3-1 and TRBJ2-7, with TRBD1 identical over 12 bases. Losses at the gene ends were 2 bases for V and 6 bases for J; bases not matched to a gene: 5. This CDR3 contains 15 residues. Per germline, CDR1 LGHDT and CDR2 YNNKEL (reference sequence). The CDR3 DNA is TGTGCCAGCAGCCAACCGGGACAGGGGGCCGGCGAGCAGTACTTC. It codes for CASSQPGQGAGEQYF.

This clonotype was seen a handful of times. The chain joins TRBV19 to TRBJ1-4, with 8 bases that match TRBD1. The CDR3 runs to 15 residues. V dropped 5 bases and J dropped 4; count of bases not matched to a gene: 6. Germline assignment: CDR1 LNHDA and CDR2 SQIVND (reference sequence). CDR3 in DNA: TGTGCCAGTAGTCGAGGACAGGGAGGTAATGAAAAACTGTTTTTT. It specifies CASSRGQGGNEKLFF.

This sequence joins TRBV10-3 and TRBJ2-3; possible D gene TRBD1, 5 bases. CDR1 and CDR2 (germline): ENHRY, SYGVKD. V was clipped by 6 bases and J by 1 base, with 8 bases between them. This CDR3 spans 13 amino acids. CDR3 amino acids: CAISPGRTDTQYF. CDR3 nucleotide sequence: TGTGCCATCAGCCCAGGGCGCACAGATACGCAGTATTTT.

The rearrangement joins TRBV7-3 to TRBJ2-3; 8 bases line up with TRBD2. The J segment lost 5 bases and the V segment lost 1 base, leaving 5 bases of the junction unmatched. Germline-derived CDR1 and CDR2 are SGHTA and FQGTGA. The CDR3 sequence is 15 residues long. The DNA for the CDR3 is TGTGCCAGCAGCTTAATGGCAGCGGGAGTAGATACGCAGTATTTT. It yields the protein CASSLMAAGVDTQYF.

This clonotype was picked up many times. The V gene is TRBV6-2 or TRBV6-3, the J gene TRBJ2-3; D not certain. Germline V gene sequence: CDR1 MNHEY, CDR2 SVGEGT. The CDR3 loop spans 12 amino acids. V gave up 5 bases and J gave up 6 bases, with 9 bases separating them. CDR3 protein: CASSPSDDTQYF. As DNA, the CDR3 is TGTGCCAGCAGTCCCTCCGACGATACGCAGTATTTT.

This clonotype appeared many times. The chain uses TRBV20-1 and TRBJ2-7; 7 positions agree with TRBD2. V gave up 3 bases and J gave up 6 bases; unmatched junction bases: 5. This CDR3 has 12 amino acids. Per the germline V gene, CDR1 is DFQATT and CDR2 is SNEGSKA (reference sequence). The CDR3 DNA is TGCAGTGCTAGTGGGAGGGCCCCCGAGCAGTACTTC. This codes for CSASGRAPEQYF.

This chain uses TRBV12-3 or TRBV12-4 with TRBJ2-6; no firm D call. With 6 bases removed from V and 4 bases from J, the gap between germline ends came to 7 bases. CDR3 length: 13 residues. CDR3 DNA: TGTGCCAGCAGCAAATCCGGGGCCAACGTCCTGACTTTC. It specifies CASSKSGANVLTF.

V gene TRBV12-3 or TRBV12-4 combines with J gene TRBJ2-1; no clear D. This CDR3 region has 15 residues. The V end lost 5 bases, the J end lost 2 bases, and 13 bases lay between the germline ends. CDR3 protein: CASSPRVAPYNEQFF. The CDR3 region has the DNA TGTGCCAGCAGTCCCCGGGTAGCACCCTACAATGAGCAGTTCTTC.

This clonotype was seen many times. The chain joins TRBV29-1 to TRBJ1-3; D uncertain. Trimming cost V 4 bases and J 0 bases, with 7 bases left between them. The germline V gene encodes CDR1 SQVTM and CDR2 ANQGSEA. The CDR3 is 13 amino acids. In DNA, the CDR3 is TGCAGCGTTGGGACTGACTCTGGAAACACCATATATTTT. Encoded protein: CSVGTDSGNTIYF.

This clonotype occurred a few times. This chain joins TRBV5-5 and TRBJ2-1, with 7 bases identical to TRBD2. The J segment lost 4 bases and the V segment lost 2 bases, leaving 6 bases of the junction unmatched. Germline V gene lookup returns CDR1 SGHKS and CDR2 YYEKEE (reference sequence). CDR3 length: 15 residues. The CDR3 sequence is CASSFGGRAYNEQFF. The DNA for the CDR3 is TGTGCCAGCAGCTTTGGTGGGAGGGCATACAATGAGCAGTTCTTC. The variable domain in full, completed from reference TRBV5-5 and TRBJ2-1, reads DAGVTQSPTHLIKTRGQQVTLRCSPISGHKSVSWYQQVLGQGPQFIFQYYEKEERGRGNFPDRFSARQFPNYSSELNVNALLLGDSALYLCASSFGGRAYNEQFFGPGTRLTVL.